The T cell receptor (beta chain) under discussion was sequenced for a study of OX40 agonist ivuxolimab in advanced cancers. For the study at large: Dose-escalation subjects each had hepatocellular carcinoma, melanoma, renal cell or head and neck cancer. Therapy given before enrollment (anti-PD-1, anti-PD-L1 or anti-CTLA-4) was allowed, and 35% to 45% had some. Study outcomes and limitations: Expanded clones belonging to CD8+ T cells outnumbered, on average, those of CD4+.

TCRdb keeps only in-frame clones here, not all; method: immunoSEQ multiplex PCR. The table lists 22,000 or so clones, roughly 80% of them singletons. A note on this clone: The antigen is undetermined.

Germline V gene data show CDR1 as SGHTA and CDR2 as FQGTGA. This CDR3 is built from 17 residues. Trimming removed 5 bases from V and 7 bases from J; junction bases left unmatched: 12. Drawing of blood for sampling happened at baseline, at cycle 4 day 1, and at cycle 7 day 1. Sequencing was performed on CD4+ or CD8+ T cells sorted from blood, taken in a trial of the OX40 agonist ivuxolimab. The receptor's source is an adult with an advanced solid tumor such as melanoma, head and neck, liver or kidney cancer. The chain combines TRBV7-3 with TRBJ2-1, with 12 positions matching TRBD2. The chain's CDR3 is CASSLGLAGIQGNEQFF. The CDR3 DNA sequence: TGTGCCAGCAGCCTCGGACTAGCGGGGATTCAAGGTAATGAGCAGTTCTTC.